The T cell receptor beta chain described here comes from a study of T-cell memory formation after mild COVID-19 (dated by TCRdb to about 2021). Turning to the overall study: Most TCR sequence clusters were specific to one of the two donors. Two young, previously healthy adult volunteers made up the cohort, one male and one female. T-cell clones expanding and contracting after mild COVID-19 in a couple of donors were tracked by longitudinal TCRalpha and TCRbeta repertoire sequencing.

Ficoll-Paque density gradient centrifugation was used to isolate PBMCs. The sequencer was an Illumina NovaSeq 6000. TCRalpha and TCRbeta cDNA libraries were built by 5'RACE with constant-segment primers, adding sample barcodes and unique molecular identifiers. RNA was extracted from every sample with Trizol reagent. Libraries were amplified in two PCR steps, with a second sample barcode and Illumina TruSeq adapters added in the second step. Libraries were sequenced on an Illumina NovaSeq with 2 x 150 bp paired-end reads. Per the source publication's procedure: With migec v1.2.7, reads were demultiplexed and then collapsed into UMI-guided consensus sequences. With mixcr v2.1.11, UMI consensuses were aligned to TRA and TRB V and J templates and assembled into clonotypes. Clonotypes were classified as expanded or contracted when called significant by both edgeR and NoisET, with noise models trained on biological replicates. edgeR calls used a false discovery rate-adjusted p below 0.01 and a log2 fold-change threshold of 1. PCA with hierarchical clustering of max-normalized trajectories of the 1000 most abundant clonotypes was used as exploratory dynamics analysis. The CD4 or CD8 phenotype of responding clones was assigned using the separately sequenced CD4+ and CD8+ repertoires. TCRdb ran its own pipeline on the public reads, namely fastp trimming at Q25 and MiXCR clone calling, and kept in-frame beta chains. Each record represents a unique CDR3 protein, reported with the most common genes and DNA among its rows. TCRdb's processing, not the authors', yielded these V and J calls. The sample includes 40,000 to 60,000 distinct CDR3 sequences, with around 7.3% observed a single time. The ten largest clones capture about 1.5% of the sample.

Overall results and qualifications from the work: SARS-CoV-2 specificity was not confirmed for the second-wave clones peaking on day 37. Some responding clones were detected in pre-infection memory, suggesting pre-existing cross-reactive memory T cells joined the SARS-CoV-2 response. Contracting CD4+ clones appeared mostly in the CM and EM memory subsets, whereas CD8+ clones were enriched in EMRA. From day 15 to 85, contracting clones showed balanced CD4/CD8 phenotypes, whereas a second wave of clones that expanded from day 15 to 37 leaned towards CD4+. Only a couple of mild cases were covered in the study, and larger cohorts including severe cases with pre-infection samples were considered necessary.

From V the trimming removes 2 bases and from J it removes 5 bases, while the gene matches leave 1 base of the junction unaccounted for. Per the germline V gene, SGHRS is the CDR1 and YFSETQ is the CDR2. Inclusive of the bounding cysteine and phenylalanine, the CDR3 is 14 residues long. CDR3 DNA only is kept here, 42 bases in frame from base 1. At least ten counts were recorded for this clonotype. Which antigen it targets is not known. No much larger clone is present one base from it, and per-base qualities are unavailable. Recombination connected TRBV5-1 to TRBJ2-3; the junction holds 11 bases that match TRBD2. Sequenced material: PBMCs or a T cell subset sorted from them (not recorded which). The TCR comes from a man aged 18-30 years who had mild COVID-19 (a few samples of this study predate the infection). The sample titles of this study are shuffled in the database, so cell type and time point are left out; the donor was told from shared clones. Read as DNA, the sequence is TGCGCCAGCAGCTTTAGCGGGGGGGAAGATACGCAGTATTTT. It is translated as CASSFSGGEDTQYF.